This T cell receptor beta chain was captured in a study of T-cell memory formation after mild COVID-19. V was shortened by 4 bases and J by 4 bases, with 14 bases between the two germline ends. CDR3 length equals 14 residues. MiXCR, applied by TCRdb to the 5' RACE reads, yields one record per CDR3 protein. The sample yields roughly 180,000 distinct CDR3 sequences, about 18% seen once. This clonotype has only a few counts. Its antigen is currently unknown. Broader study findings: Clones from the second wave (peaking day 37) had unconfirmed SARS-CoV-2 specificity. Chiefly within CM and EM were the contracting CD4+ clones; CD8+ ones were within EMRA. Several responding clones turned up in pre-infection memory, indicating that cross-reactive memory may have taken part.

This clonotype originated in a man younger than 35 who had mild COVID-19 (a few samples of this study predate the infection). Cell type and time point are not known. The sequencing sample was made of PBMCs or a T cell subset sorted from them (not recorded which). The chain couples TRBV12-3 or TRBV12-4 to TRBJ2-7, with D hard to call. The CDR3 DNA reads TGTGCCAGCAGTTCCCCTTCATCGGCTTACGAGCAGTACTTC. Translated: CASSSPSSAYEQYF.